One and the same sample provided the 9 T cell receptor beta chains below, sequenced in a study of identical twins. TCRdb called the 5' RACE reads again in MiXCR, with one record for every CDR3 protein. The sample has 410,000 or so distinct CDR3 sequences, roughly 20% seen once. The source material was naive T cells sorted from blood. The receptors originated from a man aged 50-59 years in good health.

The chain employs TRBV18 and TRBJ2-7; 9 positions agree with TRBD1. The CDR3 is made up of 16 amino acids. The V gene's germline CDR1 is KGHSH and CDR2 LQKENI. The trim removed 2 bases at V and 4 bases at J, leaving 9 bases unmatched. Here the CDR3 DNA reads TGTGCCAGCTCACCAAGAACCGGGACAGGGAAATACGAGCAGTACTTC. Translation gives CASSPRTGTGKYEQYF.

This clonotype came up many times. The V gene is TRBV10-3, the J gene TRBJ2-1; the D is unclear. The V end lost 2 bases, the J end lost 12 bases, and 11 bases lay between the germline ends. The CDR3 covers 12 residues. Germline V gene sequence: CDR1 ENHRY, CDR2 SYGVKD. CDR3 nucleotide sequence: TGTGCCATCAGTGAGGAGCTCCACGGGCAGTTCTTC. Translation gives CAISEELHGQFF.

J is TRBJ1-1 and V is TRBV4-3; D is unclear. V was trimmed by 5 bases and J by 3 bases, leaving 13 bases between them. This CDR3 is 14 amino acids long. CDR1 and CDR2 (germline): LGHNA, YSLEER. DNA for the CDR3: TGCGCCAGCAGCTCTGCCCGTAAGGACACTGAAGCTTTCTTT. Protein product: CASSSARKDTEAFF.

The chain carries TRBV5-1 and TRBJ2-1; 11 positions match TRBD2. CDR3 length equals 14 residues. Germline V gives CDR1 SGHRS, CDR2 YFSETQ. Trimming removed 4 bases from V and 10 bases from J; junction bases left unmatched: 7. DNA of the CDR3: TGCGCCAGCAGCCTGACTAGCGGGACGTCGGAGCAGTTCTTC. Its protein product is CASSLTSGTSEQFF.

This clonotype appeared a few times. The chain combines TRBV6-5 with TRBJ1-3; D is unclear. The CDR3 is made up of 14 amino acids. Trimming shortened V by 2 bases and J by 0 bases, and 5 bases separated the two germline ends. Germline V gives CDR1 MNHEY, CDR2 SVGAGI. The CDR3 region has the DNA TGTGCCAGCAGTTACAAGGACTCTGGAAACACCATATATTTT. This gives the protein CASSYKDSGNTIYF.

There are a few counts of this clonotype. This chain connects TRBV24-1 to TRBJ2-2; no reliable D call. CDR3 length: 15 residues. Deletions cut 1 base from V and 6 bases from J, with 11 bases between. Germline V gene lookup returns CDR1 KGHDR and CDR2 SFDVKD. CDR3 DNA sequence: TGTGCCACCAGTGATTTACGGAGCGTGGCCGGGGAGCTGTTTTTT. This sequence encodes CATSDLRSVAGELFF.

The gene calls are TRBV13 and TRBJ2-1; TRBD2 matches 13 bases. V dropped 5 bases and J dropped 9; count of bases not matched to a gene: 7. CDR1 and CDR2 (germline): PRHDT, FYEKMQ (reference sequence). The CDR3 loop spans 15 amino acids. CDR3 loop: CASSLGTSGVGEQFF. DNA for the CDR3: TGTGCCAGCAGCCTCGGGACTAGCGGGGTGGGTGAGCAGTTCTTC.

This clonotype was seen repeatedly, ten times or more. This chain links TRBV5-1 with TRBJ2-3; 7 nucleotides align to TRBD1. The V segment lost 3 bases and the J segment 2 bases; nucleotides outside the gene matches: 3. The CDR3 extends over 14 amino acids. Germline CDR1 SGHRS, CDR2 YFSETQ. The CDR3 is CASSWDSPTDTQYF. CDR3 in DNA: TGCGCCAGCAGCTGGGACAGTCCCACAGATACGCAGTATTTT.

Turning to this clonotype: The junction departs from germline at one end; a sequencing error may be responsible. The rearrangement links TRBV20-1 to TRBJ2-1; unclear D gene. The CDR3 is 10 amino acids. Per germline, CDR1 DFQATT and CDR2 SNEGSKA (reference sequence). CDR3 in DNA: TGCAGTGCTAGAGATGTAGGGCCCATCTTC. As protein: CSARDVGPIF.